A single sample gave rise to the 9 T cell receptor beta chains below, sequenced in a study of T cells after yellow fever vaccination. TCRdb fed the 5' RACE reads into MiXCR, producing one record per CDR3 protein. The table has just under 85,000 distinct CDR3 sequences, about an eighth seen once. Sequencing was performed on CD8+ T cells not binding an NS4B(214-222) dextramer, sorted from PBMCs, taken approximately 20 days after the first yellow fever vaccination. These receptors were taken from a man younger than 35 who received the YFV17D yellow fever vaccine.

This clonotype has a handful of counts. J is TRBJ2-1 and V is TRBV9; possibly TRBD1 for D (5 bases). The CDR3 extends over 13 amino acids. Trimming removed 0 bases from V and 8 bases from J, with 9 bases in between. Germline CDR1 and CDR2: SGDLS and YYNGEE. The CDR3 reads CASSVAGSDEQFF. The CDR3 nucleotides are TGTGCCAGCAGCGTAGCAGGGTCGGATGAGCAGTTCTTC. Full variable domain (rest looked up from reference TRBV9 and TRBJ2-1): DSGVTQTPKHLITATGQRVTLRCSPRSGDLSVYWYQQSLDQGLQFLIQYYNGEERAKGNILERFSAQQFPDLHSELNLSSLELGDSALYFCASSVAGSDEQFFGPGTRLTVL.

The sample holds a few counts of this clonotype. The chain couples TRBV7-6 to TRBJ1-1; TRBD1 matches at 8 bases. CDR1 and CDR2 from the germline V gene are SGHVS and FNYEAQ. Germline trimming cut 5 bases from V and 4 bases from J; bases unmatched to any gene: 9. The CDR3 is 15 residues long. The CDR3 DNA follows: TGTGCCAGCAGCCCTCGGACAGGGAATCCCACTGAAGCTTTCTTT. Encoded protein: CASSPRTGNPTEAFF.

CDR3 sequence: CSVGGGQVNGYTF. CDR3 sequence (DNA): TGCAGCGTTGGCGGCGGACAGGTGAACGGCTACACCTTC. This sequence joins TRBV29-1 and TRBJ1-2, with TRBD1 matching over 7 bases. The V gene end was trimmed by 4 bases and the J gene end by 8 bases; junction bases not matched to a gene: 10. The germline V gene has CDR1 SQVTM and CDR2 ANQGSEA. The CDR3 runs 13 residues.

This clonotype was observed a few times. The chain couples TRBV6-6 to TRBJ2-7; possibly TRBD1 for D (5 bases). The CDR3 length is 13 residues. The V gene's germline CDR1 is MNHNY and CDR2 SVGAGI (reference sequence). The V end lost 7 bases, the J end lost 3 bases, and 13 bases lay between the germline ends. The CDR3 coding sequence is TGTGCCAGCACCCCAGGGCCCTTCTACGAGCAGTACTTC. As protein: CASTPGPFYEQYF.

This clonotype was counted a few times. V usage is TRBV6-5 and J usage is TRBJ2-1; 8 nucleotides line up with TRBD2. This CDR3 is built from 16 residues. Trimming took 0 bases from V and 0 from J; bases not matched to a gene: 1. Per the germline V gene, CDR1 is MNHEY and CDR2 is SVGAGI. CDR3 bases: TGTGCCAGCAGTTACTCAGCGGGGGACTCCTACAATGAGCAGTTCTTC. Its translation: CASSYSAGDSYNEQFF.

This clonotype was counted a few times. This chain joins TRBV20-1 and TRBJ2-3; D assignment may be TRBD1 or TRBD2 (5 bases each). CDR1 DFQATT and CDR2 SNEGSKA come from the germline V gene (reference sequence). V dropped 6 bases and J dropped 1 base, with 11 bases sitting between them. This CDR3 has 13 residues. CDR3 coding DNA: TGCAGTGCGGGGGACCCGGGCACAGATACGCAGTATTTT. Amino acids: CSAGDPGTDTQYF.

This clonotype was picked up a small number of times. V gene TRBV27 combines with J gene TRBJ2-1; 11 nucleotides agree with TRBD2. The CDR3 has 18 residues. Germline trimming cut 3 bases from V and 0 bases from J; bases unmatched to any gene: 7. Germline loops: CDR1 MNHEY, CDR2 SMNVEV (reference sequence). The CDR3, as DNA: TGTGCCAGCAGTTTCACCCCGGGACTAGCGGTCTCCTACAATGAGCAGTTCTTC. Its translation: CASSFTPGLAVSYNEQFF.

The table lists this clonotype with a few counts. The chain couples TRBV6-6 to TRBJ2-5, with a weak D call TRBD2 (6 bases). V dropped 5 bases and J dropped 7 bases, with 14 bases sitting between them. Germline values: CDR1 MNHNY, CDR2 SVGAGI (reference sequence). This CDR3 is built from 13 residues. The CDR3 nucleotides read TGTGCCAGCAGTCTCCCGGGGCGGGGGACCCAGTACTTC. The encoded protein is CASSLPGRGTQYF.

This rearrangement joins TRBV7-2 to TRBJ2-1; D remains ambiguous. Deletions cut 4 bases from V and 8 bases from J, with 18 bases between. The CDR3 contains 15 residues. Germline CDR1 SGHTA, CDR2 FQGNSA. The chain's CDR3 is CASSSLSSERYEQFF. CDR3 in DNA: TGTGCCAGCAGCTCCTTAAGTTCGGAACGCTATGAGCAGTTCTTC.